Following are 3 T cell receptor beta chains from one sample sequenced in a study of CD8 T cells in ankylosing spondylitis. One entry per CDR3 protein, called by TCRdb with MiXCR from the 5' RACE reads. The sample lists about 300,000 distinct CDR3 sequences, approximately 10% occurring once. The sample comprised blood, either unsorted or a sorted T cell fraction (not recorded which). Receptor source: a female donor with ankylosing spondylitis or in good health (not recorded which).

This clonotype has ten or more counts. CDR3 DNA: TGTGCCAGCAGTTTATCGGATCCGTCCTCCTACGAGCAGTACTTC. Protein product: CASSLSDPSSYEQYF. This chain uses TRBV27 with TRBJ2-7; no reliable D call. V gave up 0 bases and J gave up 0 bases, with 9 bases separating them. The V gene's germline CDR1 is MNHEY and CDR2 SMNVEV (reference sequence). This CDR3 is 15 amino acids long.

Regarding this clonotype: A much larger clone is a single base away; this may be a read error. This chain connects TRBV20-1 to TRBJ1-1; D call uncertain. Deletions cut 3 bases from V and 6 bases from J, with 8 bases between. CDR3 length: 11 residues. The germline V gene has CDR1 DFQATT and CDR2 SNEGSKA (reference sequence). The CDR3 sequence is CSASFGAEAFF. In DNA, the CDR3 is TGCAGTGCTAGCTTCGGGGCTGAAGCTTTCTTT.

This clonotype appeared many times. The rearrangement joins TRBV7-2 to TRBJ2-1; the match to TRBD1 covers 7 bases. The CDR3 covers 15 residues. The V and J ends lost 3 bases and 10 bases, in that order; junction bases with no gene match: 12. Germline CDR1 SGHTA, CDR2 FQGNSA. The DNA for the CDR3 is TGTGCCAGCAGCTTCGACAGGGTGGGGGCTGGGGAGCAGTTCTTC. It is translated as CASSFDRVGAGEQFF.